The clone carrying this T cell receptor beta chain was found a few times. Its antigen is not known. Time point defined: newly diagnosed GD, antithyroid drugs for less than 3 months. The TCR library was made from RNA extracted from PBMCs. Guidelines of the American Thyroid Association were used to diagnose Graves' disease. TCR beta libraries were built with iRepertoire HTBI primers and Arm-PCR of CDR3 regions. TCRdb analysed the multiplex PCR reads with MiXCR anew, one entry per CDR3 protein. The repertoire consists of about 560,000 distinct CDR3 sequences, with about 16% occurring once and the leading ten covering around 12%. This entry belongs to a study of regulatory T cells in long-lasting Graves disease. General study findings and limits: Possibly, accuracy suffered from the small sample size. With a few thousand shared public clonotypes, persistent patients exceeded new patients, who shared roughly 920.

This sample was also put to use in a study of T cells in Graves' hyperthyroidism and ophthalmopathy.

Sequenced here: peripheral blood mononuclear cells (PBMCs), sampled at new diagnosis, from a patient treated with antithyroid drugs. The clonotype originates from a man between 18 and 29 years old with Graves disease.

CDR3 in DNA: TGTGCCAGCACCCTCATGAGGGGGCAGGGAGAGACCCAGTACTTC. Residues: CASTLMRGQGETQYF. V is TRBV6-1 and J is TRBJ2-5, with 7 bases that match TRBD1. The ends lost 7 bases at V and 4 bases at J; junction bases unmatched: 12. There are 15 residues in the CDR3. In germline, CDR1 is MNHNS, CDR2 SASEGT.